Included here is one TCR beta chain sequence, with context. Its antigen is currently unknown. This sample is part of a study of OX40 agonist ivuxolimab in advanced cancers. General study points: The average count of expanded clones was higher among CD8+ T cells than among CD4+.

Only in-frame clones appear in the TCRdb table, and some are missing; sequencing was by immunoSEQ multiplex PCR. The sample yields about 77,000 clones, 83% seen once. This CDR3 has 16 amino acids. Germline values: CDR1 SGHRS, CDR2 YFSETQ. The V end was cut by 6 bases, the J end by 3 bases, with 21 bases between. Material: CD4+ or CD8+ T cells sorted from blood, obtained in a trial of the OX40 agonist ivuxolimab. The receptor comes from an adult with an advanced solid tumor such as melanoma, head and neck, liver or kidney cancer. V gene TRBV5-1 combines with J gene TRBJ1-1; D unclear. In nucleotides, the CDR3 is TGCGCCAGCAATTTAGGTTATGGGGAGGCGTACACTGAAGCTTTCTTT. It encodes CASNLGYGEAYTEAFF. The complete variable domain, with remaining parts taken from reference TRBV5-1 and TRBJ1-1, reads KAGVTQTPRYLIKTRGQQVTLSCSPISGHRSVSWYQQTPGQGLQFLFEYFSETQRNKGNFPGRFSGRQFSNSRSEMNVSTLELGDSALYLCASNLGYGEAYTEAFFGQGTRLTVV.